The rows below give T cell receptor beta chains drawn from one sample of a study of beta chain features in type 1 diabetes. The method was immunoSEQ multiplex PCR; TCRdb's version includes in-frame clones alone and lacks a portion of them. The top ten clones hold about 0.06% of a sample with roughly 500,000 clones, about 29% of them seen once. Sequencing input: naive CD4+ T cells from blood. These receptors all stem from a man aged 18 to 30 in good health. CDR3s include the opening cysteine and the closing phenylalanine or tryptophan. The D gene is left open where the match is weak. Clone size is not always given. Where it is, it says once, few, many or a class for expanded clones.

TRBV7-2	few	-	TRBJ2-3	CASSLSGRIDTQYF	TGTGCCAGCAGCTTATCGGGACGGATAGATACGCAGTATTTT
TRBV9	few	-	TRBJ2-5	CASSVGGETQYF	TGTGCCAGCAGCGTAGGCGGGGAGACCCAGTACTTC
TRBV4-3	few	-	TRBJ2-1	CASSLGPPTSYNEQFF	TGCGCCAGCAGCCTGGGACCCCCAACATCCTACAATGAGCAGTTCTTC
TRBV7-3	-	TRBD1	TRBJ2-3	CASSWGQSDTQYF	TGTGCCAGCAGCTGGGGACAGTCAGATACGCAGTATTTT
TRBV30	-	TRBD2	TRBJ2-3	CAWSAHRAGGPPSRDTQYF	TGTGCCTGGAGTGCTCACAGAGCGGGAGGGCCCCCCAGCAGAGATACGCAGTATTTT
TRBV4-2	-	-	TRBJ2-1	CASSQGGGSIYNEQFF	TGTGCCAGCAGCCAAGGTGGTGGGAGCATATACAATGAGCAGTTCTTC
TRBV27	few	-	TRBJ2-5	CASSHQETQYF	TGTGCCAGCAGTCATCAAGAGACCCAGTACTTC
TRBV18	few	-	TRBJ2-7	CASSPGRSYEQYF	TGTGCCAGCTCACCAGGCAGGTCCTACGAGCAGTACTTC
TRBV7-9	-	-	TRBJ2-1	CASSAREGEQFF	TGTGCCAGCAGCGCGCGTGAGGGTGAGCAGTTCTTC
TRBV18	-	-	TRBJ2-3	CASSPLRDTQYF	TGTGCCAGCTCACCACTTAGGGATACGCAGTATTTT
TRBV9	-	TRBD2	TRBJ2-1	CASSVASGGYNEQFF	TGTGCCAGCAGCGTAGCTAGCGGGGGTTACAATGAGCAGTTCTTC
TRBV5-6	few	-	TRBJ2-3	CASSFGIAASTDTQYF	TGTGCCAGCAGCTTCGGGATAGCGGCTAGCACAGATACGCAGTATTTT
TRBV7-2	-	-	TRBJ1-1	CASSLVSMNTEAFF	TGTGCCAGCAGCTTAGTCTCCATGAACACTGAAGCTTTCTTT
TRBV7-8	-	TRBD2	TRBJ2-7	CASSLKTSAELGQYF	TGTGCCAGCAGCTTAAAGACTAGCGCCGAGCTCGGGCAGTACTTC
TRBV4-1	few	-	TRBJ2-4	CASGTGRPLAKNIQYF	TGCGCCAGCGGGACGGGAAGACCCTTAGCCAAAAACATTCAGTACTTC
TRBV29-1	-	-	TRBJ1-1	CSVENSLNTEAFF	TGCAGCGTTGAAAACAGTCTGAACACTGAAGCTTTCTTT
TRBV7-9	-	TRBD2	TRBJ2-2	CASSLAGTSVYAGELFF	TGTGCCAGCAGCTTAGCAGGGACTAGCGTTTACGCCGGGGAGCTGTTTTTT
TRBV7-2	-	TRBD2	TRBJ2-3	CASSLGTSGRGTQYF	TGTGCCAGCAGCCTCGGGACTAGCGGGAGGGGTACGCAGTATTTT
TRBV29-1	-	-	TRBJ2-1	CSVAQVRGYNEQFF	TGCAGCGTCGCACAGGTCCGAGGCTATAATGAGCAGTTCTTC
TRBV30	-	TRBD1	TRBJ1-2	CAWSASGRGLYGYTF	TGTGCCTGGAGTGCCTCGGGAAGGGGGCTCTATGGCTACACCTTC
TRBV29-1	few	TRBD1	TRBJ2-7	CSVQRQGASEQYF	TGCAGCGTTCAGCGACAGGGGGCCTCCGAGCAGTACTTC
TRBV10-3	few	TRBD1	TRBJ2-1	CAISGSDRGRYNEQFF	TGTGCCATCAGTGGATCGGACAGGGGCCGGTACAATGAGCAGTTCTTC
TRBV29-1	-	-	TRBJ2-3	CSVVSTDTQYF	TGCAGCGTTGTCAGCACAGATACGCAGTATTTT
TRBV2	few	TRBD1	TRBJ1-5	CASSNSGGVGNQPQHF	TGTGCCAGCAGTAATTCAGGGGGGGTCGGCAATCAGCCCCAGCATTTT
TRBV7-2	-	TRBD1	TRBJ2-2	CASRPQGATGELFF	TGTGCCAGCAGGCCACAGGGGGCAACCGGGGAGCTGTTTTTT
TRBV27	-	-	TRBJ2-6	CASSWAVSGANVLTF	TGTGCCAGCAGCTGGGCGGTATCTGGGGCCAACGTCCTGACTTTC
TRBV2	-	-	TRBJ1-5	CASSDLRRGNQPQHF	TGTGCCAGCAGTGACCTCCGGCGGGGCAATCAGCCCCAGCATTTT
TRBV29-1	-	-	TRBJ2-1	CSALPISSYNEQFF	TGCAGCGCCCTCCCGATAAGCTCCTACAATGAGCAGTTCTTC
TRBV12-2	-	-	TRBJ2-7	CASRLYRLAPTYEQYF	TGTGCAAGTCGCTTATACCGACTAGCGCCTACCTACGAGCAGTACTTC
TRBV5-1	few	TRBD2	TRBJ2-1	CASSELGLAGGSYNEQFF	TGCGCCAGCAGCGAGCTGGGACTAGCGGGAGGGTCCTACAATGAGCAGTTCTTC
TRBV9	-	-	TRBJ2-7	CASSPGWNEQYF	TGTGCCAGCAGCCCCGGGTGGAACGAGCAGTACTTC
TRBV30	few	-	TRBJ1-4	CAWSVGQVNEKLFF	TGTGCCTGGAGTGTTGGGCAAGTTAATGAAAAACTGTTTTTT
TRBV7-9	few	-	TRBJ2-4	CASSLDHGSAKNIQYF	TGTGCCAGCAGCTTAGATCACGGGAGCGCCAAAAACATTCAGTACTTC
TRBV4-1	once	-	TRBJ2-3	CASSQVILTDTQYF	TGCGCCAGCAGCCAAGTAATCCTCACAGATACGCAGTATTTT
TRBV7-2	few	TRBD2	TRBJ2-1	CASSLTSGTNEQFF	TGTGCCAGCAGCCTCACTAGCGGGACCAATGAGCAGTTCTTC
TRBV20-1	few	-	TRBJ1-2	CSANNDGYTF	TGCAGTGCAAACAACGATGGCTACACCTTC
TRBV25-1	few	TRBD1	TRBJ1-2	CASSGSEGAGYGYTF	TGTGCCAGCAGTGGATCGGAGGGGGCCGGGTATGGCTACACCTTC
TRBV7-9	few	TRBD1	TRBJ2-3	CASSLGPTGVTDTQYF	TGTGCCAGCAGCTTAGGACCGACAGGGGTAACAGATACGCAGTATTTT